This TCR beta chain originates from a study of Tregs in tolerant kidney transplant recipients. Study context: Mixed chimerism was transient after nonmyeloablative marrow transplants from related graft donors.

V was clipped by 6 bases and J by 3 bases; unmatched bases: 2. The germline V gene encodes CDR1 MDHEN and CDR2 SYDVKM. The CDR3 runs to 13 residues. Findings and limits, study-wide: Validation in larger populations is needed because few patients were studied. For some patients, primers changed over time, blocking nucleotide-level comparison.

About this clone itself: What it binds is unknown.

CD4+CD25+CD127- Tregs, CD4+CD25- non-Tregs, CD4 and CD8 cells were sorted. Assay used: immunoSEQ multiplex PCR; TCRdb lists only in-frame clones, some missing. The sample shows some 15,000 clones, about four fifths of them seen only once. This clonotype originated in a human donor who received a combined kidney and bone marrow transplant. The V and J genes are TRBV28 and TRBJ2-7; 10 positions match TRBD1. The sequencing used Tregs from blood, collected before the transplant. The DNA of the CDR3 is TGTGCCAGCAGACGGACAGGGGGCTACGAGCAGTACTTC. Its protein product is CASRRTGGYEQYF.